The entry below gives a single TCR beta chain sequence along with its context. Antigen: not known. The V segment lost 3 bases and the J segment 0 bases; nucleotides outside the gene matches: 3. CDR1 and CDR2 from the germline V gene are LNHDA and SQIVND (reference sequence). The CDR3 is 15 residues long. TCRdb reprocessed the reads with MiXCR, giving one entry per CDR3 protein. The sample shows 830,000 or so distinct CDR3 sequences, 32% of them seen only once. These data originate in a study of T cell repertoires in cytomegalovirus infection. On the study more broadly: In the study, CMV epitopes included recently identified HLA-C-restricted and well-studied HLA-B-restricted ones. Indications came from public TCR beta signatures; they pointed to CMV infection and to a matching HLA type.

This material consisted of cultured CD8+ T cells from PBMCs, taken from culture after CMV antigen stimulation. The chain couples TRBV19 to TRBJ2-3; TRBD2 agrees at 7 bases. The receptor's source is a human donor in good health (CMV status not recorded). Some clones in this sample may be carry-over from other donors' samples. The CDR3 DNA reads as TGTGCCAGTAGTATTTCTAGCGGTAGCACAGATACGCAGTATTTT. Translated: CASSISSGSTDTQYF.